This T cell receptor beta chain stems from a study of Ad26.COV2.S vaccination and SARS-CoV-2 variants. Note on this clone: Its antigen is not known.

Repertoires were generated with immunoSEQ multiplex PCR, while TCRdb's copy carries only in-frame clones and drops some. The sample lists about 350,000 clones, 92% occurring once. CDR1 and CDR2 (germline): SGHRS, YFSETQ. V lost 5 bases to trimming and J lost 6 bases, with 14 bases between them. The CDR3 length is 14 residues. Whole-study findings and limits: Total T cell responses may have been underestimated by the TCR breadth and depth analyses. Vaccine recipients posted higher spike-specific TCR breadth than their placebo counterparts. Vaccinated and placebo-treated recipients had similar non-spike TCR breadth. In vaccinated individuals, spike-specific CD8+ and CD4+ T cell responses reportedly displayed substantial breadth.

This material consisted of peripheral blood, taken after recovery from COVID-19. The chain combines TRBV5-1 with TRBJ1-4; a possible D gene is TRBD1 (5 bases). This clonotype originated in a human donor who had recovered from COVID-19. CDR3 protein: CASRKTVMDEKLFF. The CDR3 bases are TGCGCCAGCAGAAAGACAGTGATGGATGAAAAACTGTTTTTT. Full variable domain (missing parts from reference TRBV5-1 and TRBJ1-4): KAGVTQTPRYLIKTRGQQVTLSCSPISGHRSVSWYQQTPGQGLQFLFEYFSETQRNKGNFPGRFSGRQFSNSRSEMNVSTLELGDSALYLCASRKTVMDEKLFFGSGTQLSVL.